This T cell receptor (beta chain) was documented in a study of cytomegalovirus exposure and HLA in healthy donors. Looked up from germline, CDR1 is MDHEN and CDR2 is SYDVKM. The CDR3 extends over 15 amino acids. The trim removed 2 bases at V and 0 bases at J, leaving 2 bases unmatched. It was with 60 Vbeta and 13 Jbeta primers that the PCR ran. Libraries were prepared by immunoSEQ multiplex PCR; TCRdb keeps only in-frame clonotypes and omits some of them. The profile covers under 200,000 clones, with approximately 78% appearing a single time and around 0.8% taken by the ten largest. This TCR came from a woman younger than 30 in good health and CMV-seronegative. The gene calls are TRBV28 and TRBJ2-3, with 7 bases aligning to TRBD1. The sequenced material came from PBMCs. The CDR3 DNA reads TGTGCCAGCAGTTTAGGGGACAGAAGCACAGATACGCAGTATTTT. Its protein product is CASSLGDRSTDTQYF.